Each of the 27 T cell receptor beta chains below was sequenced from the same sample in a study of technical replicates of blood from several donors. Clones were read by immunoSEQ multiplex PCR, and TCRdb kept only the in-frame ones, dropping some. The data contain about 50,000 clones, 95% to 97% of them seen just once; the ten biggest clones take up around 0.4%. Material for sequencing was T cells isolated from PBMCs. These receptors all come from a human donor in good health.

V and J are TRBV2 and TRBJ1-1; unclear D gene. From germline, CDR1 is SNHLY and CDR2 FYNNEI. V was trimmed by 6 bases and J by 0 bases, leaving 11 bases between them. The CDR3 extends over 14 amino acids. The chain's CDR3 is CASRRPGMNTEAFF. The CDR3 DNA sequence: TGTGCCAGCAGAAGACCCGGGATGAACACTGAAGCTTTCTTT.

The J gene is TRBJ1-4, the V gene TRBV15, with 9 bases lining up with TRBD1. V was pared by 3 bases and J by 8 bases, with 10 bases of the junction left unmatched. The germline CDR1 and CDR2 sequences are LNHNV and YYDKDF (reference sequence). The CDR3 length is 16 residues. CDR3 DNA sequence: TGTGCCACCAGCAGGCTGACCGGGACAGGGAACGAAAAACTGTTTTTT. This translates into CATSRLTGTGNEKLFF.

A single count supports this clone. The chain is built from TRBV2 and TRBJ2-1; 7 bases match TRBD2. This CDR3 has 16 amino acids. Trimming cost V 4 bases and J 2 bases; bases outside gene matches: 8. Germline assignment: CDR1 SNHLY and CDR2 FYNNEI. CDR3: CASSVSPSGTYNEQFF. CDR3 DNA: TGTGCCAGCAGTGTGTCTCCTAGCGGCACCTACAATGAGCAGTTCTTC.

The chain joins TRBV2 to TRBJ1-5; D not certain. Trimming removed 7 bases from V and 7 bases from J, with 17 bases in between. The germline CDR1 and CDR2 sequences are SNHLY and FYNNEI. CDR3 length equals 14 residues. In DNA form, the CDR3 reads TGTGCCAGCAACTGGGAAGGGAGGCGGCAGCCCCAGCATTTT. Its protein product is CASNWEGRRQPQHF.

The chain recombines TRBV9 with TRBJ1-5; D unclear. The length of the CDR3 is 15 residues. V lost 1 base and J 0 bases, leaving 8 bases between the germline ends. Germline CDR1 reads SGDLS; CDR2 reads YYNGEE. The CDR3 reads CASSVNQNSNQPQHF. DNA of the CDR3: TGTGCCAGCAGCGTAAACCAGAATAGCAATCAGCCCCAGCATTTT.

This sequence joins TRBV18 and TRBJ1-5; a possible D gene is TRBD1 (5 bases). Germline CDR1 reads KGHSH; CDR2 reads LQKENI. Trimming shortened V by 2 bases and J by 3 bases, and 17 bases separated the two germline ends. This CDR3 comprises 17 residues. The chain's CDR3 is CASSPIPVDRYNQPQHF. As DNA, the CDR3 is TGTGCCAGCTCACCAATCCCAGTAGACAGATACAATCAGCCCCAGCATTTT.

This clone was recorded once. The V call is TRBV7-9, the J call TRBJ2-5; D not certain. This CDR3 is built from 13 residues. V lost 3 bases, J lost 3 bases, and 8 bases lay in between. CDR1 is SEHNR, CDR2 FQNEAQ, per germline (reference sequence). The CDR3 loop is CASSFVTEETQYF. Here the CDR3 DNA reads TGTGCCAGCAGCTTTGTTACGGAAGAGACCCAGTACTTC. Combining the CDR3 with reference TRBV7-9 and TRBJ2-5 gives the whole variable domain DTGVSQNPRHKITKRGQNVTFRCDPISEHNRLYWYRQTLGQGPEFLTYFQNEAQLEKSRLLSDRFSAERPKGSFSTLEIQRTEQGDSAMYLCASSFVTEETQYFGPGTRLLVL.

The V gene is TRBV2, the J gene TRBJ2-5, with 13 bases lining up with TRBD2. V gave up 7 bases and J gave up 4 bases; unmatched junction bases: 12. CDR3 length: 17 amino acids. The germline V gene has CDR1 SNHLY and CDR2 FYNNEI. For the CDR3, the DNA is TGTGCCAGCACCGTGGAGCAGGGACTAGCGGGATCAGAGACCCAGTACTTC. This sequence encodes CASTVEQGLAGSETQYF. The complete variable domain, with remaining parts taken from reference TRBV2 and TRBJ2-5, reads EPEVTQTPSHQVTQMGQEVILRCVPISNHLYFYWYRQILGQKVEFLVSFYNNEISEKSEIFDDQFSVERPDGSNFTLKIRSTKLEDSAMYFCASTVEQGLAGSETQYFGPGTRLLVL.

V and J are TRBV11-2 and TRBJ2-1; 7 nucleotides agree with TRBD2. The germline V gene encodes CDR1 SGHAT and CDR2 FQNNGV. The V segment lost 6 bases and the J segment 6 bases; nucleotides outside the gene matches: 8. This CDR3 comprises 14 residues. As DNA, the CDR3 is TGTGCCAGCAGGGGAGGGGACCCACGCAATGAGCAGTTCTTC. Protein product: CASRGGDPRNEQFF. Complete variable domain (other parts from reference TRBV11-2 and TRBJ2-1): EAGVAQSPRYKIIEKRQSVAFWCNPISGHATLYWYQQILGQGPKLLIQFQNNGVVDDSQLPKDRFSAERLKGVDSTLKIQPAKLEDSAVYLCASRGGDPRNEQFFGPGTRLTVL.

V and J are TRBV30 and TRBJ1-2, with D possibly matching TRBD1 (6 bases). V was cut by 4 bases and J by 7 bases, with 16 bases left in between. The CDR3 loop spans 13 amino acids. Germline lookup yields CDR1 GTSNPN and CDR2 SVGIG (reference sequence). The CDR3 is CAWTGTRPVGYTF. CDR3 sequence (DNA): TGTGCCTGGACCGGGACACGGCCGGTTGGCTACACCTTC.

The V and J genes are TRBV18 and TRBJ2-7; D is possibly TRBD1 (6 bases). This CDR3 spans 14 amino acids. Deletions cut 3 bases from V and 3 bases from J, with 12 bases between. Germline V gene data show CDR1 as KGHSH and CDR2 as LQKENI. The CDR3, as DNA: TGTGCCAGCTCACCCACGACAGGAAACTACGAGCAGTACTTC. Translating gives CASSPTTGNYEQYF.

This rearrangement joins TRBV7-6 to TRBJ2-7, with D maybe TRBD2 (6 bases). The V end lost 5 bases, the J end lost 2 bases, and 16 bases lay between the germline ends. Per the germline V gene, CDR1 is SGHVS and CDR2 is FNYEAQ. The CDR3 runs to 15 residues. The CDR3 loop reads CASSPQGLVAYEQYF. In DNA form, the CDR3 reads TGTGCCAGCAGCCCCCAGGGACTGGTCGCCTACGAGCAGTACTTC. The variable domain in full, with the rest retrieved from reference TRBV7-6 and TRBJ2-7, is GAGVSQSPRYKVTKRGQDVALRCDPISGHVSLYWYRQALGQGPEFLTYFNYEAQQDKSGLPNDRFSAERPEGSISTLTIQRTEQRDSAMYRCASSPQGLVAYEQYFGPGTRLTVT.

The chain couples TRBV7-9 to TRBJ2-1; possible D gene TRBD2, 5 bases. The germline V gene has CDR1 SEHNR and CDR2 FQNEAQ (reference sequence). The V end lost 4 bases, the J end lost 0 bases, and 13 bases lay between the germline ends. The CDR3 has 16 amino acids. CDR3 DNA sequence: TGTGCCAGCAGCTCCCCGGGATCTAGCTCCTACAATGAGCAGTTCTTC. It translates to CASSSPGSSSYNEQFF.

The rearrangement links TRBV10-3 to TRBJ1-2; 7 nucleotides match TRBD1. The germline gives CDR1 ENHRY, CDR2 SYGVKD. The CDR3 is 11 amino acids. Trimming cost V 8 bases and J 6 bases; bases outside gene matches: 3. Written as DNA, the CDR3 is TGTGCCATCGGCGGGACAGATGGCTACACCTTC. This encodes CAIGGTDGYTF.

The chain links TRBV7-9 to TRBJ2-5; TRBD1 matches 7 bases. V shed 4 bases and J 5 bases; nucleotides not matched to a gene: 7. Germline V gene sequence: CDR1 SEHNR, CDR2 FQNEAQ (reference sequence). CDR3 length: 14 residues. CDR3 DNA sequence: TGTGCCAGCAGCTCGACAGGGATGTGGGAGACCCAGTACTTC. Protein product: CASSSTGMWETQYF.

The CDR3: CASSLGVTGNEQFF. CDR3 nucleotide sequence: TGTGCCAGCAGCTTGGGGGTTACGGGCAATGAGCAGTTCTTC. This rearrangement joins TRBV5-4 to TRBJ2-1; D not certain. The CDR3 loop spans 14 amino acids. The germline V gene encodes CDR1 SGHNT and CDR2 YYREEE (reference sequence). Trimming left V 0 bases short and J 6 bases short, with 10 bases between. The variable domain in full, completed from reference TRBV5-4 and TRBJ2-1, reads ETGVTQSPTHLIKTRGQQVTLRCSSQSGHNTVSWYQQALGQGPQFIFQYYREEENGRGNFPPRFSGLQFPNYSSELNVNALELDDSALYLCASSLGVTGNEQFFGPGTRLTVL.

The J gene is TRBJ2-7, the V gene TRBV9, with D maybe TRBD2 (6 bases). CDR1 and CDR2 (germline): SGDLS, YYNGEE. The CDR3 loop spans 14 amino acids. The V end lost 0 bases, the J end lost 7 bases, and 14 bases lay between the germline ends. This CDR3 reads CASSVVGGVGEQYF. CDR3 DNA: TGTGCCAGCAGCGTAGTGGGGGGAGTGGGGGAGCAGTACTTC.

The chain links TRBV2 to TRBJ2-7, with 7 positions matching TRBD1. The CDR3 extends over 13 amino acids. V lost 4 bases, J lost 6 bases, and 6 bases stayed unmatched. From germline, CDR1 is SNHLY and CDR2 FYNNEI. The CDR3 here is CASSARGLAEQYF. The CDR3 DNA reads as TGTGCCAGCAGTGCCAGGGGGTTGGCCGAGCAGTACTTC.

The V call is TRBV2, the J call TRBJ2-7, with D perhaps TRBD2 (5 bases). This CDR3 region has 15 residues. CDR1 SNHLY and CDR2 FYNNEI come from the germline V gene. Trimming removed 8 bases at V and 3 bases at J, with 20 bases between. The chain's CDR3 is CASVRTFGRDYEQYF. In DNA, the CDR3 is TGTGCCAGCGTTCGAACCTTCGGCCGGGACTACGAGCAGTACTTC.

The chain recombines TRBV2 with TRBJ1-2; D might be TRBD1 (5 bases). Deletions cut 8 bases from V and 5 bases from J, with 15 bases between. Germline loops: CDR1 SNHLY, CDR2 FYNNEI. This CDR3 contains 13 residues. CDR3 sequence (DNA): TGTGCCAGCGTGGGGGGTAGGGAATATGGCTACACCTTC. Its protein product is CASVGGREYGYTF.

The V gene is TRBV11-2, the J gene TRBJ1-1; TRBD1 matches 7 bases. Unmatched junction bases numbered 11, after V lost 4 bases and J lost 3 bases. The CDR3 is 16 amino acids. The germline V gene has CDR1 SGHAT and CDR2 FQNNGV. The CDR3 spells CASSSHPRQGHTEAFF. CDR3 nucleotides: TGTGCCAGCAGCTCTCACCCCCGACAGGGTCACACTGAAGCTTTCTTT.

The chain recombines TRBV5-4 with TRBJ2-5; D may be TRBD1 (6 bases). The ends were cut back, 3 bases at V and 9 bases at J, with 18 bases in the middle. CDR1 and CDR2 (germline): SGHNT, YYREEE (reference sequence). This CDR3 has 14 residues. The CDR3 bases are TGTGCCAGCAGCTCTACACAGGGTAAGGACGCCCAGTACTTC. Residues: CASSSTQGKDAQYF.

The chain is built from TRBV19 and TRBJ1-1; D unresolved. The length of the CDR3 is 13 residues. Germline V lookup: CDR1 LNHDA, CDR2 SQIVND (reference sequence). Trimming removed 4 bases at V and 6 bases at J, with 12 bases between. CDR3: CASSRESRAEAFF. As DNA, the CDR3 is TGTGCCAGTAGTAGGGAGAGCCGGGCTGAAGCTTTCTTT.

The chain couples TRBV5-4 to TRBJ2-3; the match to TRBD2 covers 7 bases. Germline values: CDR1 SGHNT, CDR2 YYREEE (reference sequence). V lost 3 bases to trimming and J lost 2 bases; unmatched junction nucleotides: 0. The CDR3 is made up of 13 amino acids. Here the CDR3 DNA reads TGTGCCAGCAGCTGGGACTACACAGATACGCAGTATTTT. It specifies CASSWDYTDTQYF.

V is TRBV27 and J is TRBJ1-1, with TRBD1 as a possible D gene (5 bases). Germline values: CDR1 MNHEY, CDR2 SMNVEV (reference sequence). The V and J ends lost 2 bases and 10 bases respectively, with 14 bases between them. The CDR3 loop spans 13 amino acids. The CDR3 sequence is CASSLMGGVIAFF. The CDR3 bases are TGTGCCAGCAGTTTAATGGGAGGGGTGATAGCTTTCTTT.

The genes are TRBV30 and TRBJ1-1; the D gene is possibly TRBD1 (5 bases). Per the germline V gene, CDR1 is GTSNPN and CDR2 is SVGIG (reference sequence). The CDR3 has 12 amino acids. The germline V and J ends were trimmed by 1 base and 4 bases, with 7 bases remaining between them. The CDR3 reads CAWSGGATEAFF. Written as DNA, the CDR3 is TGTGCCTGGAGTGGGGGCGCCACTGAAGCTTTCTTT.

This clone appeared a single time. The rearrangement uses TRBV25-1 and TRBJ2-3; D may be TRBD1 (5 bases). Deletions cut 4 bases from V and 5 bases from J, with 25 bases between. Germline CDR1 MGHDK, CDR2 SYGVNS. This CDR3 contains 18 residues. CDR3 sequence (DNA): TGTGCCAGCAGTGGTCAGTTGTATGGGGCCTTTTTTGGAGATACGCAGTATTTT. Translated: CASSGQLYGAFFGDTQYF.